These 7 T cell receptor beta chains came from one sample sequenced in a study of T cells after yellow fever vaccination. Using its own MiXCR run on the 5' RACE reads, TCRdb lists one record per CDR3 protein. Among 400,000 or so distinct CDR3 sequences listed, roughly 10% were seen once. The input for sequencing was PBMCs, taken on the day of the first yellow fever vaccination. These receptors originate from a man between 18 and 35 years old who received the YFV17D yellow fever vaccine.

The CDR3 region has the DNA TGTGCCAGCAGCGGACAGGGATCCGAGCAGTACGTC. Its translation: CASSGQGSEQYV. This sequence joins TRBV7-9 and TRBJ2-7; 8 bases line up with TRBD1. The V and J ends lost 5 bases and 6 bases, in that order; junction bases with no gene match: 3. From germline, CDR1 is SEHNR and CDR2 FQNEAQ (reference sequence). This CDR3 contains 12 residues.

This clonotype was seen more than once but under ten times. The chain is built from TRBV12-3 or TRBV12-4 and TRBJ1-5; D unresolved. The CDR3 is made up of 13 amino acids. Trimming pared 3 bases from V and 5 bases from J, leaving 8 bases between. This CDR3 reads CASSLRHDQPQHF. The CDR3 DNA reads as TGTGCCAGCAGTTTGCGACATGATCAGCCCCAGCATTTT.

This clonotype was observed a few times. This chain uses TRBV7-2 with TRBJ2-1, with 8 nucleotides matching TRBD1. Looked up from germline, CDR1 is SGHTA and CDR2 is FQGNSA. V was pared by 5 bases and J by 16 bases, with 10 bases of the junction left unmatched. This CDR3 region has 12 residues. DNA for the CDR3: TGTGCCAGCAGCACCCGACAGGGGCAAATATTCTTC. Its translation is CASSTRQGQIFF.

This CDR3 is CASSELAVATDTQYF. The CDR3 DNA reads TGCGCCAGCAGTGAACTAGCGGTGGCCACAGATACGCAGTATTTT. The chain has TRBV10-2 and TRBJ2-3; TRBD2 matches at 8 bases. Germline CDR1 and CDR2: WSHSY and SAAADI. The CDR3 is 15 amino acids. Trimming took 3 bases from V and 2 from J; bases not matched to a gene: 4.

This clonotype appeared a few times. The chain's CDR3 is CASSPGAGDYTF. The CDR3 region has the DNA TGCGCCAGCAGCCCGGGCGCGGGTGACTACACCTTC. The chain carries TRBV5-1 and TRBJ1-2, with D unclear. The length of the CDR3 is 12 residues. V lost 4 bases and J 10 bases, leaving 14 bases between the germline ends. The germline CDR1 and CDR2 sequences are SGHRS and YFSETQ.

This clonotype was detected ten times or more. The chain joins TRBV5-1 to TRBJ2-1; 7 bases agree with TRBD2. Germline CDR1 and CDR2: SGHRS and YFSETQ. With 5 bases clipped from V and 1 base from J, the junction kept 12 bases outside the gene matches. This CDR3 has 17 amino acids. The chain's CDR3 is CASSPSSGGTSYNEQFF. DNA for the CDR3: TGCGCCAGCAGTCCCTCTAGCGGCGGTACGTCCTACAATGAGCAGTTCTTC. The full variable domain, rest sourced from reference TRBV5-1 and TRBJ2-1, is KAGVTQTPRYLIKTRGQQVTLSCSPISGHRSVSWYQQTPGQGLQFLFEYFSETQRNKGNFPGRFSGRQFSNSRSEMNVSTLELGDSALYLCASSPSSGGTSYNEQFFGPGTRLTVL.

This clonotype came up a few times. The chain joins TRBV29-1 to TRBJ2-1, with D possibly called TRBD1 or TRBD2 (5 bases each). Germline loops: CDR1 SQVTM, CDR2 ANQGSEA. This CDR3 is built from 15 residues. Trimming removed 1 base at V and 12 bases at J, with 22 bases between. CDR3 amino acids: CSVEGMSGPALWQFF. CDR3 DNA sequence: TGCAGCGTTGAAGGGATGTCGGGACCCGCACTGTGGCAGTTCTTC.